This T cell receptor beta chain was captured by sequencing in a study of blood T cell repertoires in COVID-19 (dated by TCRdb to 2018 to 2020). As for the study more broadly: Samples covering the acute and convalescent phases of COVID-19 were provided by collaborators in the United States, Italy and Spain. The prospective study material was composed of cDNA or gDNA derived from T cells, B-cell-depleted T cells, or PBMCs. Subjects who had been exposed to COVID-19, were actively infected with it, or had recovered from it provided the deeply sampled blood TCRbeta repertoires that made up the dataset. A freely available public database, intended as a resource for researchers studying the immune response to SARS-CoV-2, is where the repertoires were released. Samples came from the ongoing ImmuneRACE study (first 160 participants) plus 1,254 subjects from 6 global collaborators. Nearly every sample came with metadata listing a de-identified subject ID, COVID-19 status, age in years and sex. Where available, HLA class I and class II types were taken from metadata supplied by the sample provider and were not determined by assay-based typing.

Whole blood was collected in K2EDTA tubes by collaborating institutions according to the institutions' own protocols. For TCRbeta analysis, collaborators shipped samples as frozen whole blood, isolated PBMCs, or DNA extracted from either of those sample types. Paper-wide results and their limitations: How much clinical and demographic metadata was included differed by source and by participant, and the metadata was provided uncurated.

TCRbeta CDR3 regions were amplified from genomic DNA using the immunoSEQ Assay, a bias-controlled multiplex PCR. The study's processing was this. Nucleated cell counts per sample were estimated from amplification of reference gene primers within the assay. To quantify the absolute abundance of each unique TCRbeta CDR3 rearrangement, sequence reads were collapsed and filtered. For each sample, productive Simpson clonality was calculated by taking the square root of Simpson's diversity index across productive rearrangements. The source is immuneACCESS, and TCRdb retained only in-frame sequences with V and J called. Part of the clones is not carried over; for the studies checked, unresolved V genes explain less than half of this, and the remainder is unexplained. V and J calls plus clone size are reproduced from that table; the DNA served to infer D and trimming. Here the sample has over 130,000 clones; almost 85% occur a single time. Around 2.9% of the sample belongs to the ten largest clones.

To note about this clone: There is no known antigen for this receptor. No much larger clone is present one base from it, and per-base qualities are unavailable.

The receptor was derived from a man over 45 with acute or convalescent COVID-19. Material for sequencing was peripheral blood.

The CDR3 region reads CASSLTGNSPLHF. The sequenced DNA: TGTGCCAGCAGCTTAACCGGTAATTCACCCCTCCACTTT. The rearranged segments are TRBV7-9 and TRBJ1-6, with no confident D gene call. V is clipped by 2 bases and J by 6 bases, and the sequence between their germline boundaries is 5 bases long. The germline V gene (reference sequence) provides CDR1 SEHNR and CDR2 FQNEAQ. Measured from the cysteine to the phenylalanine, the CDR3 is 13 residues long. Only the CDR3 DNA stays, 39 bases, in frame from base 1.